This T cell receptor beta chain was found in a study of beta chain features in type 1 diabetes. Notes on the study in general: Patients showed naive, central memory and Treg TCRB repertoires that appeared more similar than those of healthy donors.

The CDR3 totals 13 residues. Per germline, CDR1 LNHDA and CDR2 SQIVND (reference sequence). V was shortened by 4 bases and J by 8 bases, with 12 bases between the two germline ends. Of the isolated RNA, all was reverse transcribed, and so the sequenced material was expressed TCRB transcripts. Assay: immunoSEQ multiplex PCR; the TCRdb copy retains only in-frame clones and omits some. The table has just under 150,000 clones, about 10% seen once. There are many counts of this clone. Its antigen is unknown. This TCR was recovered from a man between 18 and 35 years old in good health. Input material: naive CD4+ T cells from blood. This chain connects TRBV19 to TRBJ2-1; perhaps TRBD1 as D (6 bases). In nucleotides, the CDR3 is TGTGCCAGTAGTACGATCCAGGGGTATGAGCAGTTCTTC. Translation: CASSTIQGYEQFF.